These T cell receptor beta chains were read from a single sample in a study of yellow fever vaccine responses in identical twins. TCRdb analysed the RT-PCR reads with MiXCR anew, one entry per CDR3 protein. The table shows about 19,000 distinct CDR3 sequences, with around 70% occurring only once. Sequenced material: T cells from blood (PBMCs), unsorted or a sorted subset (not recorded which), taken before or after yellow fever vaccination (not recorded which). These receptor sequences come from a woman aged 18-29 years who received the yellow fever vaccine. Each CDR3 is given with its conserved first and last residue. A D gene is named only where the DNA matches it firmly. Clone size is shown for a subset of rows, as once, few, many or a class of expanded clone.

CDR3nt	CDR3aa	j_gene	abundance	d_gene	v_gene
TGTGCCAGCAGCCACCAGATTGGTAGCCAAGAGACCCAGTACTTC	CASSHQIGSQETQYF	TRBJ2-5	once	.	TRBV7-7
TGTGCCAGCAGTTTAACGAGGGCGGGAGCCCACAATGAGCAGTTCTTC	CASSLTRAGAHNEQFF	TRBJ2-1	.	TRBD2	TRBV12-3/TRBV12-4
TGTGCCAGCAGCCCCGGCAGGGCCAACGTCCTGACTTTC	CASSPGRANVLTF	TRBJ2-6	few	.	TRBV7-6
TGTGCCAGCAGCCAACCCGGGGGGACCGGGGAGCTGTTTTTT	CASSQPGGTGELFF	TRBJ2-2	.	TRBD2	TRBV3-1
TGCAGCGGGACACGGGACTGGGAAGCTTTCTTT	CSGTRDWEAFF	TRBJ1-1	once	.	TRBV29-1
TGTGCCAGCAGTGAATGGCCTAGCCCCTCCTACGAGCAGTACTTC	CASSEWPSPSYEQYF	TRBJ2-7	once	.	TRBV2
TGTGCCAGCAGCCCGGACAGGGGGAGCAATCAGCCCCAGCATTTT	CASSPDRGSNQPQHF	TRBJ1-5	.	TRBD1	TRBV11-3
TGCGCCAGCAGCCAGGGACAGGGGGCAGGGTATGGCTACACCTTC	CASSQGQGAGYGYTF	TRBJ1-2	.	TRBD1	TRBV4-1
TGCAGTGCTAGAGCCGATACAGGGGGCTCGCACATTCAGTACTTC	CSARADTGGSHIQYF	TRBJ2-4	few	TRBD1	TRBV20-1
TGTGCCACCTCGGATCCCGGGGAGCTGTTTTTT	CATSDPGELFF	TRBJ2-2	.	.	TRBV6-4
TGTGCCAGCAGTGAATGGGGGGCAGGCCCGGACTCTGAAGCTTTCTTT	CASSEWGAGPDSEAFF	TRBJ1-1	.	.	TRBV2
TGTGCCAGCAGCTTACCTAGCGGGGTTTCCGGGGAGCTGTTTTTT	CASSLPSGVSGELFF	TRBJ2-2	.	TRBD2	TRBV11-3
TGTGCCAGCAGCTCACCGTCCACTGAAGCTTTCTTT	CASSSPSTEAFF	TRBJ1-1	.	.	TRBV13
TGCAGCGTTGAAGTCAGTTGGAACACTGAAGCTTTCTTT	CSVEVSWNTEAFF	TRBJ1-1	once	.	TRBV29-1
TGCAGCGCCCGGAGTGGGGGCCTAGGCAACACCATATATTTT	CSARSGGLGNTIYF	TRBJ1-3	.	.	TRBV29-1
TGTGCCACCAGACGGTTCTCTAGCACAGATACGCAGTATTTT	CATRRFSSTDTQYF	TRBJ2-3	few	.	TRBV6-2/TRBV6-3
TGTGCCAGCAGCCCCGGGACAGGGGTCCCCAATGAGCAGTTCTTC	CASSPGTGVPNEQFF	TRBJ2-1	.	TRBD1	TRBV13
TGTGCCAGCAGCGGGGACTTCAGATACAATGAGCAGTTCTTC	CASSGDFRYNEQFF	TRBJ2-1	.	.	TRBV12-3/TRBV12-4
TGCGCCAGCAGCTTGGTGGGGGGCCGAAGCACAGATACGCAGTATTTT	CASSLVGGRSTDTQYF	TRBJ2-3	.	.	TRBV5-1
TGCAGTGCTCGTACGGGACTCGTTTTATACGAGCAGTACTTC	CSARTGLVLYEQYF	TRBJ2-7	few	.	TRBV20-1
TGTGCCAGCAGTGATTCTGGGGGCGAGGGATATGGCTACACCTTC	CASSDSGGEGYGYTF	TRBJ1-2	.	.	TRBV2
TGTGCCAGCAGCCTACCTGAGGGTGGAACAGATACGCAGTATTTT	CASSLPEGGTDTQYF	TRBJ2-3	.	.	TRBV11-1
TGTGCCAGCCTGACGGGGGGGAGGAACACTGAAGCTTTCTTT	CASLTGGRNTEAFF	TRBJ1-1	.	.	TRBV6-4
TGTGCCACCAGCACCTTACTGACAGAGCCAGAAGCTTTCTTT	CATSTLLTEPEAFF	TRBJ1-1	once	.	TRBV15
TGTGCCAGCAGTTTATCCCGCTTGGAGCCCCAGCATTTT	CASSLSRLEPQHF	TRBJ1-5	.	.	TRBV12-3/TRBV12-4
TGTGCCACCAGTGACGCTAGCGGGGGCCTTAGCACAGATACGCAGTATTTT	CATSDASGGLSTDTQYF	TRBJ2-3	.	TRBD2	TRBV24-1
TGTGCCAGCAGCGTATTACTGGGTAGCAATCAGCCCCAGCATTTT	CASSVLLGSNQPQHF	TRBJ1-5	.	.	TRBV2
TGTGCCAGCAGCAACACTAGCGGGATAGCCAAAAACATTCAGTACTTC	CASSNTSGIAKNIQYF	TRBJ2-4	.	TRBD2	TRBV4-2
TGTGCCAGCAGCTTGGGGGGGCCACAAGCCAATGAGCAGTTCTTC	CASSLGGPQANEQFF	TRBJ2-1	.	.	TRBV11-1
TGTGCCAGCAGCTCAAGCGGGAGTTTCGACGAGCAGTACTTC	CASSSSGSFDEQYF	TRBJ2-7	.	TRBD2	TRBV7-9
TGCGCCAGCAGCTTCGCATTTTGGGGACTAGCGGACACCGGGGAGCTGTTTTTT	CASSFAFWGLADTGELFF	TRBJ2-2	.	TRBD2	TRBV5-1
TGCAGCGTTGGTACAACCCAGTACTTC	CSVGTTQYF	TRBJ2-5	.	.	TRBV29-1
TGCAGCGTTGTAGCGTCCTCATACAATGAGCAGTTCTTC	CSVVASSYNEQFF	TRBJ2-1	.	.	TRBV29-1
TGTGCCACCAGCAGAGGTGATAGTCCCCAATACGAGCAGTACTTC	CATSRGDSPQYEQYF	TRBJ2-7	.	.	TRBV15
TGCAGCGTGGAGGGACGGATGAACACTGAAGCTTTCTTT	CSVEGRMNTEAFF	TRBJ1-1	few	.	TRBV29-1
TGCGCCAGCCGGCGGCCTAGCTCCTACGAGCAGTACTTC	CASRRPSSYEQYF	TRBJ2-7	few	.	TRBV5-1
TGCAGCGCTGGAGGCAGGGCAATCGGGGAGCTGTTTTTT	CSAGGRAIGELFF	TRBJ2-2	.	.	TRBV29-1
TGCAGTGCTGGGGACAGGAACCAAGAGACCCAGTACTTC	CSAGDRNQETQYF	TRBJ2-5	once	TRBD1	TRBV20-1
TGCGCCAGCAGCTTGGTTCCAGGATTGAGAGAGACCCAGTACTTC	CASSLVPGLRETQYF	TRBJ2-5	.	.	TRBV5-1
TGTGCCAGCAGCTTACCTCGTATCACCTTTCATTTCTACGAGCAGTACTTC	CASSLPRITFHFYEQYF	TRBJ2-7	.	.	TRBV11-3
TGTGCCACCAGCAAGAGCGGGGTGGGAGATACGCAGTATTTT	CATSKSGVGDTQYF	TRBJ2-3	few	TRBD2	TRBV24-1
TGTGCCAGCAGTGAAACCTGGGCCCTTGGTACAGATACGCAGTATTTT	CASSETWALGTDTQYF	TRBJ2-3	few	.	TRBV2
TGTGCCAGCTCACTGAATATGCGTCAGGCCGATATGAACACTGAAGCTTTCTTT	CASSLNMRQADMNTEAFF	TRBJ1-1	.	.	TRBV18
TGTGCCAGCAGCTCCCCCGCTAGCGGGGGCACAGATACGCAGTATTTT	CASSSPASGGTDTQYF	TRBJ2-3	.	TRBD2	TRBV7-8
TGCAGTGCTACAGTCCCCGGTCCGGCGGGTGGGCAGTTCTTC	CSATVPGPAGGQFF	TRBJ2-1	few	.	TRBV20-1
TGTGCCAGCAAGGGGTATGGCTACACCTTC	CASKGYGYTF	TRBJ1-2	.	.	TRBV9
TGTGCCAGCTCACCACCTACCGGCCTCTGGGGCTATGGCTACACCTTC	CASSPPTGLWGYGYTF	TRBJ1-2	few	.	TRBV18
TGCAGCGTAACTTCAGGGACCTTCTACGAGCAGTACTTC	CSVTSGTFYEQYF	TRBJ2-7	.	.	TRBV29-1
TGCGCCAGCAGCTTGGACAGGAGTTACACCGGGGAGCTGTTTTTT	CASSLDRSYTGELFF	TRBJ2-2	.	.	TRBV5-1
TGTGCCAGCAGCTTCACAGGGGCCCCGGAGAGCAGAGCAGCTTTCTTT	CASSFTGAPESRAAFF	TRBJ1-1	.	TRBD1	TRBV7-8
TGTGCCAGCAGCCTGATACTAGCGGCCACGCTGTCCTACAATGAGCAGTTCTTC	CASSLILAATLSYNEQFF	TRBJ2-1	.	TRBD2	TRBV7-6
TGCAGTGGGGCGGGATTTATACTAGCTAACTATGGCTACACCTTC	CSGAGFILANYGYTF	TRBJ1-2	.	.	TRBV20-1
TGCGCCAGCAGCTTGGGGACAAGGTTCCCTAATGAAAAACTGTTTTTT	CASSLGTRFPNEKLFF	TRBJ1-4	few	.	TRBV5-1
TGTGCCAGCAGCACGGGACTAGCGGGGGGGAATGAGCAGTTCTTC	CASSTGLAGGNEQFF	TRBJ2-1	.	TRBD2	TRBV7-6
TGTGCCACCGGGGGACCGGATAACTACGAGCAGTACTTC	CATGGPDNYEQYF	TRBJ2-7	.	.	TRBV24-1
TGTGCCAGCAGCCGGCGACAGCCCCAGCATTTT	CASSRRQPQHF	TRBJ1-5	.	.	TRBV7-1
TGCAGCGTTTTCTTTGTCAATGAGCAGTTCTTC	CSVFFVNEQFF	TRBJ2-1	once	.	TRBV29-1
TGCAGTGCTAGAGAGGGGGGCCCGGATACGCAGTATTTT	CSAREGGPDTQYF	TRBJ2-3	.	.	TRBV20-1
TGTGCCAGCACCCGAGACGGGTCCCCTAGCTATGGCTACACCTTC	CASTRDGSPSYGYTF	TRBJ1-2	once	.	TRBV6-1